This T cell receptor (beta chain) appears in the sequencing data of a study of blood T cell repertoires in COVID-19. The V end lost 1 base, the J end lost 2 bases, and 10 bases lay between the germline ends. The CDR3 spans 14 residues. Germline V CDR1 and CDR2: SGHDT, YYEEEE. Profiled with immunoSEQ multiplex PCR; TCRdb holds only in-frame clones, not every one. The table has roughly 330,000 clones, around 87% seen once. This sequence joins TRBV5-6 and TRBJ2-7, with D maybe TRBD1 (6 bases). The sequencing sample was made of PBMCs or T cells enriched from blood (not recorded which). The TCR sequence derives from a woman in her 30s who had recovered from COVID-19. The CDR3 DNA is TGTGCCAGCAGCTTGTACGACAGGCCCTACGAGCAGTACTTC. Translating gives CASSLYDRPYEQYF.